This is a list of T cell receptor beta chains from one sample in a study of shared clonotypes between healthy human individuals. Using immunoSEQ multiplex PCR, the repertoire was profiled, and TCRdb retains in-frame clones only, with some absent. The sample yields approximately 320,000 clones, about 74% seen once. Sequencing input: memory CD4+ T cells sorted from blood. The source of these receptors is a young man in good health. The CDR3 runs from the conserved cysteine through the conserved F or W. A D gene is named only where the DNA matches it firmly. The size entry is marked missing in some rows and otherwise reads once, few, many or a size class.

abundance,v_gene,j_gene,d_gene,CDR3aa,CDR3nt
NA,TRBV25-1,TRBJ2-7,NA,CASSEYGRTYEQYF,TGTGCCAGCAGTGAATACGGGCGGACCTACGAGCAGTACTTC
NA,TRBV27,TRBJ2-7,NA,CASSFGGRRGYEQYF,TGTGCCAGCAGTTTCGGCGGACGGAGGGGTTACGAGCAGTACTTC
NA,TRBV28,TRBJ2-2,NA,CASSIADTGELFF,TGTGCCAGCAGTATAGCGGACACCGGGGAGCTGTTTTTT
NA,TRBV6-6,TRBJ2-7,TRBD2,CASRLAGGPPSYEQYF,TGTGCCAGCAGACTAGCGGGAGGGCCGCCCTCCTACGAGCAGTACTTC
NA,TRBV5-6,TRBJ2-3,NA,CASSLEGTSTDTQYF,TGTGCCAGCAGCTTGGAGGGGACGAGTACAGATACGCAGTATTTT
NA,TRBV10-2,TRBJ2-1,TRBD2,CATGGLAGGPGLNEQFF,TGCGCCACCGGGGGGCTAGCGGGAGGGCCAGGGTTGAATGAGCAGTTCTTC
NA,TRBV5-4,TRBJ2-2,NA,CASSLAGVDTGELFF,TGTGCCAGCAGCTTGGCCGGGGTAGACACCGGGGAGCTGTTTTTT
NA,TRBV1,TRBJ2-7,NA,CTSSQGSVGRASYEQYF,TGCACCAGCAGCCAAGGAAGCGTAGGACGTGCCTCCTACGAGCAGTACTTC
many,TRBV7-9,TRBJ2-1,NA,CASSSFGGSLYNEQFF,TGTGCCAGCAGCTCTTTTGGTGGGAGTCTCTACAATGAGCAGTTCTTC
NA,TRBV11-2,TRBJ1-2,TRBD1,CASSSRTGGPYGYTF,TGTGCCAGCAGCTCCCGGACAGGGGGCCCCTATGGCTACACCTTC
NA,TRBV18,TRBJ2-5,NA,CASSPSAGQETQYF,TGTGCCAGCTCACCATCGGCCGGACAAGAGACCCAGTACTTC
NA,TRBV6-1,TRBJ2-3,NA,CASSDQGPQDTQYF,TGTGCCAGCAGTGACCAAGGGCCACAAGATACGCAGTATTTT
NA,TRBV7-2,TRBJ2-1,NA,CASSLGGSREQFF,TGTGCCAGCAGCTTAGGAGGGTCACGGGAGCAGTTCTTC
NA,TRBV7-9,TRBJ2-7,TRBD2,CASSRPLASGEQYF,TGTGCCAGCAGCCGCCCACTAGCGTCGGGCGAGCAGTACTTC
NA,TRBV7-8,TRBJ2-7,TRBD2,CASSSLAGAPYEQYF,TGTGCCAGCAGCTCACTAGCGGGAGCACCCTACGAGCAGTACTTC
NA,TRBV4-3,TRBJ2-6,NA,CASSRSVTGANVLTF,TGCGCCAGCAGCCGTTCGGTGACTGGGGCCAACGTCCTGACTTTC
NA,TRBV19,TRBJ2-1,NA,CASSIVYGEQFF,TGTGCCAGTAGTATAGTGTACGGTGAGCAGTTCTTC
NA,TRBV18,TRBJ1-5,TRBD1,CASSPYGGDSPTHF,TGTGCCAGCTCACCGTACGGAGGGGACAGCCCGACGCATTTT
NA,TRBV6-1,TRBJ2-3,NA,CASERGHTDTQYF,TGTGCCAGCGAGCGGGGACACACAGATACGCAGTATTTT
NA,TRBV28,TRBJ1-4,NA,CATHRSTNEKLFF,TGTGCCACCCACAGGTCAACTAATGAAAAACTGTTTTTT
NA,TRBV12-5,TRBJ2-2,TRBD1,CASGRTTGVGTGELFF,TGTGCTAGTGGGCGAACGACAGGGGTCGGGACCGGGGAGCTGTTTTTT
once,TRBV2,TRBJ2-7,NA,CASSDTGFGEQYF,TGTGCCAGCAGTGATACAGGGTTCGGCGAGCAGTACTTC
many,TRBV11-2,TRBJ2-1,NA,CASSLYRGGYEQFF,TGTGCCAGCAGCTTATACAGGGGAGGCTATGAGCAGTTCTTC
NA,TRBV19,TRBJ1-5,TRBD1,CASRDRGGQPQHF,TGTGCCAGCAGGGACAGGGGAGGTCAGCCCCAGCATTTT
NA,TRBV5-6,TRBJ1-2,NA,CASSWTDGYTF,TGTGCCAGCAGCTGGACTGATGGCTACACCTTC
NA,TRBV27,TRBJ2-3,NA,CASSLSRARTDTQYF,TGTGCCAGCAGTTTATCTAGGGCCCGCACAGATACGCAGTATTTT
NA,TRBV11-2,TRBJ2-7,NA,CASSLDRGNEQYF,TGTGCCAGCAGCTTAGATCGGGGGAACGAGCAGTACTTC